These 23 T cell receptor beta chains came from one sample sequenced in a study of T cells in women clearing cervical HPV infection. Method: immunoSEQ multiplex PCR; TCRdb's copy keeps in-frame clones and lacks some. This table holds roughly 20,000 clones. Sequenced input: blood buffy coat. The receptors shown here come from a woman between 18 and 69 years old with a cervical HPV16 infection that either progressed to CIN3+ or cleared (not recorded which).

This clone is classed as medium-sized by frequency. The covered CDR3 bases are TGCAGTGCTACCAGCCCGGTAGCGGGGGACGTAGCCAAAAACATT. Protein product: CSATSPVAGDVAKNI. The complete CDR3 sequence is CSATSPVAGDVAKNIQYF. This chain connects TRBV20-1 to TRBJ2-4, with 9 bases fitting TRBD2. Coverage ceases 3 residues before the CDR3 finishes, and the germline J gene fills in the end. Germline CDR1 is DFQATT and CDR2 is SNEGSKA (reference sequence). V was pared by 4 bases and J by 0 bases, with 13 bases of the junction left unmatched. CDR3 length equals 18 residues.

Concerning this clone: The CDR3 goes on 3 residues after the read ends, and that part is filled in from the germline J gene. The chain recombines TRBV7-2 with TRBJ2-5; a weak D match, TRBD2 (5 bases). The germline CDR1 and CDR2 sequences are SGHTA and FQGNSA. The V and J ends lost 5 bases and 6 bases respectively, with 10 bases between them. This CDR3 region has 12 residues. The CDR3 spells CASSSRGKTQYF. The part of the CDR3 DNA that was read is TGTGCCAGCAGCAGCCGGGGAAAGACC.

Of note for this clone: The observed sequence ends 3 residues before the CDR3 terminus, with the missing tail filled in from the germline J gene. The rearrangement uses TRBV9 and TRBJ2-3; 8 positions match TRBD1. Looked up from germline, CDR1 is SGDLS and CDR2 is YYNGEE. The V gene end was trimmed by 4 bases and the J gene end by 6 bases; junction bases not matched to a gene: 10. This CDR3 is 15 amino acids long. The CDR3 sequence: CASSPTGGKADTQYF. The covered CDR3 bases are TGTGCCAGCAGCCCTACAGGGGGTAAGGCGGATACG. The full variable domain, its missing parts supplied by reference TRBV9 and TRBJ2-3, is DSGVTQTPKHLITATGQRVTLRCSPRSGDLSVYWYQQSLDQGLQFLIQYYNGEERAKGNILERFSAQQFPDLHSELNLSSLELGDSALYFCASSPTGGKADTQYFGPGTRLTVL.

As concerns this clone: The read finishes 3 residues shy of the CDR3 end, and the germline J gene is used to complete it. This sequence joins TRBV11-2 and TRBJ2-1; D ambiguous. Germline V gives CDR1 SGHAT, CDR2 FQNNGV. Trimming took 4 bases from V and 2 from J, leaving 3 bases between them. The CDR3 contains 12 residues. The covered CDR3 bases are TGTGCCAGCAGCTCCGCCTACAATGAG. Its translation: CASSSAYNE. The entire CDR3 sequence reads CASSSAYNEQFF.

About this clone itself: The read comes to an end 3 residues before the CDR3 does, leaving the germline J gene to fill in the end. The chain employs TRBV20-1 and TRBJ2-3; 9 bases are shared with TRBD2. Germline V gene lookup returns CDR1 DFQATT and CDR2 SNEGSKA (reference sequence). The length of the CDR3 is 18 residues. CDR3 amino acids: CSARDALGLAGYQETQYF. CDR3 bases read: TGCAGTGCTAGGGATGCCCTCGGTCTAGCGGGGTATCAAGAGACG.

Notes on this clone: The CDR3 end falls 3 residues outside the read, so it is completed with the germline J gene. The chain combines TRBV7-9 with TRBJ1-1; possibly TRBD1 for D (6 bases). Germline CDR1 and CDR2: SEHNR and FQNEAQ (reference sequence). The CDR3 is 13 amino acids. CDR3 DNA (partial): TGTGCCAGCAGCCAGGGGATCTCCTACGAG. It translates to CASSQGISYE. In full, the CDR3 is CASSQGISYEAFF. Together with reference TRBV7-9 and TRBJ1-1, the CDR3 gives the full variable domain: DTGVSQNPRHKITKRGQNVTFRCDPISEHNRLYWYRQTLGQGPEFLTYFQNEAQLEKSRLLSDRFSAERPKGSFSTLEIQRTEQGDSAMYLCASSQGISYEAFFGQGTRLTVV.

The CDR3: CAWRRLAGVNEQFF. Partial CDR3 DNA: TGTGCCTGGAGAAGGCTAGCGGGGGTCAATGAG. The gene calls are TRBV30 and TRBJ2-1; 10 bases fit TRBD2. The read terminates 3 residues before the CDR3 end, so the remaining end is supplied by the germline J gene. Trimming took 3 bases from V and 6 from J; bases not matched to a gene: 5. The CDR3 length is 14 residues. From germline, CDR1 is GTSNPN and CDR2 SVGIG (reference sequence).

CDR3 DNA (partial): TGCAGTGCTAGATTACCCAGCGGGGGGGCCGCGATAGATACG. This translates into CSARLPSGGAAIDT. The whole CDR3 sequence reads CSARLPSGGAAIDTQYF. This sequence joins TRBV20-1 and TRBJ2-3; 10 bases agree with TRBD2. The missing CDR3 end, 3 residues past where the read stops, is filled in from the germline J gene. Trimming took 2 bases from V and 5 from J; bases not matched to a gene: 13. The germline gives CDR1 DFQATT, CDR2 SNEGSKA (reference sequence). This CDR3 is 17 amino acids long.

As to this clone: The read halts 3 residues ahead of the CDR3 end, with the missing end drawn from the germline J gene. The chain combines TRBV23-1 with TRBJ1-2; 11 bases line up with TRBD1. TRBV23-1 is given ORF status, its function remaining uncertain. This CDR3 has 17 residues. CDR3 DNA, as far as it was read: TGCGCCAGCAGTCAAAGGCCCACGGACAGGGGGCCCCTGGGC. Translating it yields CASSQRPTDRGPLG. The full CDR3 reads CASSQRPTDRGPLGYTF.

A word on this clone: The CDR3 end is not reached by the read, which stops 3 residues before it; the germline J gene fills it in. The genes are TRBV10-1 and TRBJ2-1, with TRBD2 matching over 12 bases. V shed 3 bases and J 2 bases; nucleotides not matched to a gene: 8. CDR1 and CDR2 from the germline V gene are WNHNN and SYGVQD (reference sequence). The CDR3 consists of 18 residues. CDR3 amino acids: CASSDPSGGASPYNEQFF. CDR3 DNA (partial): TGCGCCAGCAGTGATCCTAGCGGGGGGGCCAGTCCCTACAATGAG.

About this clone itself: The read gets to within 3 residues of the CDR3 end, and the germline J gene fills in the rest. The V call is TRBV7-6, the J call TRBJ1-5, with D possibly being TRBD1 (5 bases). Germline assignment: CDR1 SGHVS and CDR2 FNYEAQ. This CDR3 is 15 amino acids long. V lost 5 bases, J lost 3 bases, and 14 bases lay in between. The CDR3 sequence is CASSPDRNPNQPQHF. CDR3 DNA, as far as it was read: TGTGCCAGCAGCCCTGACAGAAATCCCAATCAGCCC.

On this clone itself: Sequencing ends 3 residues short of the CDR3 end; the germline J gene provides the rest. The chain carries TRBV20-1 and TRBJ1-5; unclear D gene. Trimming removed 0 bases from V and 5 bases from J, with 17 bases in between. In germline, CDR1 is DFQATT, CDR2 SNEGSKA (reference sequence). The CDR3 extends over 16 amino acids. CDR3 region: CSARESGRGQHQPQHF. Partial CDR3 DNA: TGCAGTGCTAGAGAATCAGGTCGGGGTCAGCATCAGCCC.

Details on this clone: The observed sequence ends 3 residues before the CDR3 terminus, with the missing tail filled in from the germline J gene. The chain combines TRBV7-9 with TRBJ2-7, with 7 bases aligning to TRBD1. Germline lookup yields CDR1 SEHNR and CDR2 FQNEAQ (reference sequence). This CDR3 comprises 15 residues. Unmatched junction bases numbered 9, after V lost 5 bases and J lost 2 bases. The part of the CDR3 DNA that was read is TGTGCCAGCAGCCCCCGGGACAGCTTAACCTACGAG. The encoded protein is CASSPRDSLTYE. The entire CDR3 is CASSPRDSLTYEQYF.

For this clone: The CDR3 end lies 3 residues beyond the end of the read and is filled in from the germline J gene. The genes are TRBV29-1 and TRBJ1-2, with 7 positions matching TRBD1. CDR3 size: 13 residues. CDR1 and CDR2 (germline): SQVTM, ANQGSEA. CDR3 sequence reads: CSVETGEKSGYTF. CDR3 DNA, as far as it was read: TGCAGCGTCGAAACAGGGGAGAAGTCCGGC.

Remarks on this clone: With the read ending 3 residues before the CDR3 end, the germline J gene is used to fill in that end. V usage is TRBV28 and J usage is TRBJ1-5; 8 positions agree with TRBD1. Germline V gene sequence: CDR1 MDHEN, CDR2 SYDVKM. This CDR3 is 16 amino acids long. V lost 1 base to trimming and J lost 5 bases; unmatched junction nucleotides: 7. The part of the CDR3 DNA that was read is TGTGCCAGCAGTTTATCCCACAGGGGGAGGGATCAGCCC. Translating gives CASSLSHRGRDQP. Given in full, the CDR3 is CASSLSHRGRDQPQHF.

Worth noting for this clone: Coverage ceases 3 residues before the CDR3 finishes, and the germline J gene fills in the end. The chain carries TRBV7-9 and TRBJ2-2, with 8 nucleotides matching TRBD1. Per the germline V gene, CDR1 is SEHNR and CDR2 is FQNEAQ (reference sequence). The J segment lost 4 bases and the V segment lost 5 bases, leaving 6 bases of the junction unmatched. This CDR3 has 15 amino acids. Incomplete CDR3 DNA: TGTGCCAGCAGCCATCGGACAGGGAGCACCGGGGAG. Its protein is CASSHRTGSTGE. The entire CDR3 is CASSHRTGSTGELFF. The full variable domain, completed using reference TRBV7-9 and TRBJ2-2, is DTGVSQNPRHKITKRGQNVTFRCDPISEHNRLYWYRQTLGQGPEFLTYFQNEAQLEKSRLLSDRFSAERPKGSFSTLEIQRTEQGDSAMYLCASSHRTGSTGELFFGEGSRLTVL.

A note on this clone: Read data end 3 residues before the CDR3 end; the end is taken from the germline J gene. The genes are TRBV11-2 and TRBJ1-1; D perhaps matches TRBD1 (6 bases). CDR1 SGHAT and CDR2 FQNNGV come from the germline V gene. This CDR3 has 15 residues. CDR3 DNA, as far as it was read: TGTGCCAGCAGCTCTATTGCGATGGGGACAAAAGGA. Its protein product is CASSSIAMGTKG. The whole CDR3 protein reads CASSSIAMGTKGAFF.

Worth noting for this clone: From the germline J gene comes the end of the CDR3, since the read stops 3 residues before it. The chain joins TRBV2 to TRBJ1-1; D is perhaps TRBD1 (5 bases). V was trimmed by 6 bases and J by 3 bases, leaving 17 bases between them. The CDR3 is made up of 15 amino acids. CDR1 and CDR2 (germline): SNHLY, FYNNEI. The CDR3: CASSDPGISHTEAFF. Incomplete CDR3 DNA: TGTGCCAGCAGCGATCCAGGGATTTCTCACACTGAA.

To note about this clone: The missing CDR3 end, 3 residues past where the read stops, is filled in from the germline J gene. J is TRBJ2-5 and V is TRBV5-4; D is unresolved. CDR1 is SGHNT, CDR2 YYREEE, per germline (reference sequence). The CDR3 totals 14 residues. V lost 4 bases, J lost 2 bases, and 12 bases lay in between. CDR3 region: CASSHIEGQETQYF. The sequenced CDR3 bases are TGTGCCAGCAGCCACATCGAAGGGCAAGAGACC. The full variable domain, in which reference TRBV5-4 and TRBJ2-5 provide the parts outside the CDR3, is ETGVTQSPTHLIKTRGQQVTLRCSSQSGHNTVSWYQQALGQGPQFIFQYYREEENGRGNFPPRFSGLQFPNYSSELNVNALELDDSALYLCASSHIEGQETQYFGPGTRLLVL.

With regard to this clone: The read ends 3 residues early relative to the CDR3; the germline J gene fills the gap. The rearrangement links TRBV6-4 to TRBJ2-2, with TRBD1 matching 9 bases. The CDR3 loop spans 14 amino acids. The germline gives CDR1 MRHNA, CDR2 SNTAGT. The sequenced part of the CDR3 DNA is TGTGCCAGCAGTGACTCGACAGGGGGTTCACCG. This sequence encodes CASSDSTGGSP. Given in full, the CDR3 is CASSDSTGGSPLFF.

Concerning this clone itself: The read finishes 3 residues shy of the CDR3 end, and the germline J gene is used to complete it. The rearrangement uses TRBV5-5 and TRBJ1-2; D remains unclear. Germline V CDR1 and CDR2: SGHKS, YYEKEE (reference sequence). This CDR3 contains 14 residues. The CDR3 sequence is CASSLAELAAGYTF. The CDR3 DNA, read in part, is TGTGCCAGCAGCTTGGCCGAGTTGGCGGCGGGC.

Turning to this clone: Read sequence stops 3 residues before the CDR3 end, and the germline J gene provides the missing end. J is TRBJ1-1 and V is TRBV7-9; D is uncertain. Trimming shortened V by 5 bases and J by 0 bases, and 10 bases separated the two germline ends. The CDR3 totals 14 residues. Germline CDR1 and CDR2: SEHNR and FQNEAQ (reference sequence). The covered CDR3 bases are TGTGCCAGCAGCCCTCGTCTCTTGAACACTGAA. This translates into CASSPRLLNTE. In full, the CDR3 is CASSPRLLNTEAFF.

Worth noting for this clone: The missing CDR3 end, 3 residues past where the read stops, is filled in from the germline J gene. V and J are TRBV7-9 and TRBJ2-2; D remains unclear. The CDR3 totals 13 residues. The germline V gene has CDR1 SEHNR and CDR2 FQNEAQ (reference sequence). CDR3 protein: CASSHTQNSPLFF. The DNA read from the CDR3 is TGTGCCAGCAGCCATACACAGAATTCACCG.